The 28 T cell receptor beta chains listed next were all sequenced from one sample in a study of CXCR3-negative and CXCR3-positive naive CD8 T cells (dated by TCRdb to between 2019 and 2020). What the work shows at the level of the full study, not this receptor alone: Compared with CXCR3-negative naive cells, CXCR3-positive naive cells had TRB CDR3s with higher hydrophobicity (lower Kidera factor 4), lower energy, and higher strength and volume indices.

No antigens are known for them. The listed sequencing device is NextSeq 550. The Human TCR Profiling Kit (MiLaboratory) was used to prepare UMI-labeled 5' RACE TRB cDNA libraries. After the reads were reprocessed by TCRdb, one entry was made per CDR3 protein sequence, with no DNA. In this sample's table one finds 100,000 or so distinct CDR3 sequences. The top ten constitute roughly 0.35% of the sample. Specimen: naive CXCR3+ CD8+ T cells from blood. The label giving this sample's cell subset or site can be read as: CD45RO-CCR7+CD27+CD95- naive CD8+ T cells expressing CXCR3 (TNR3+). These receptors were taken from a human donor in good health. Some clones in this sample may be carry-over from other donors' samples.

This rearrangement joins TRBV7-9 to TRBJ2-1; TCRdb names TRBD2, which stays unverified in the absence of DNA. The CDR3 consists of 19 residues. Germline lookup yields CDR1 SEHNR and CDR2 FQNEAQ (reference sequence). CDR3 sequence: CASSQHPPTSLLSYNEQFF.

This rearrangement joins TRBV4-3 to TRBJ2-1; checking the TCRdb D call of TRBD1 is not possible without DNA. Germline CDR1 and CDR2: LGHNA and YSLEER. The CDR3 consists of 14 residues. CDR3 in amino acids: CASSRDKSYNEQFF.

The chain is built from TRBV12-3 or TRBV12-4 and TRBJ2-7; the D call from TCRdb, TRBD2, cannot be confirmed without DNA. This CDR3 has 13 residues. This CDR3 is CASSSGLAVEQYF.

The chain has TRBV7-9 and TRBJ2-3. This CDR3 is 13 amino acids long. CDR1 is SEHNR and CDR2 is FQNEAQ in the germline V gene (reference sequence). CDR3 residues: CASSLGFTDTQYF. The full variable domain, rest sourced from reference TRBV7-9 and TRBJ2-3, is DTGVSQNPRHKITKRGQNVTFRCDPISEHNRLYWYRQTLGQGPEFLTYFQNEAQLEKSRLLSDRFSAERPKGSFSTLEIQRTEQGDSAMYLCASSLGFTDTQYFGPGTRLTVL.

CDR3 sequence reads: CASSDLIGGGRRGETQYF. This sequence joins TRBV5-1 and TRBJ2-5; the D call from TCRdb, TRBD1, cannot be confirmed without DNA. The CDR3 spans 18 residues. CDR1 SGHRS and CDR2 YFSETQ come from the germline V gene.

The chain carries TRBV24-1 and TRBJ1-5. Germline loops: CDR1 KGHDR, CDR2 SFDVKD. The CDR3 covers 14 residues. The chain's CDR3 is CATSDIGYVQPQHF.

The rearrangement uses TRBV10-2 and TRBJ2-1; TCRdb returns TRBD1, unconfirmable since there is no DNA. CDR1 is WSHSY and CDR2 is SAAADI in the germline V gene. The CDR3 loop spans 15 amino acids. The CDR3 loop reads CASSSLGDRDNEQFF.

The chain carries TRBV19 and TRBJ2-2. The CDR3 length is 13 residues. The V gene's germline CDR1 is LNHDA and CDR2 SQIVND (reference sequence). Here the CDR3 reads CASRVTNTGELFF. The full variable domain, its missing parts supplied by reference TRBV19 and TRBJ2-2, is DGGITQSPKYLFRKEGQNVTLSCEQNLNHDAMYWYRQDPGQGLRLIYYSQIVNDFQKGDIAEGYSVSREKKESFPLTVTSAQKNPTAFYLCASRVTNTGELFFGEGSRLTVL.

The rearrangement links TRBV28 to TRBJ2-7. Germline CDR1 MDHEN, CDR2 SYDVKM. The CDR3 covers 13 residues. CDR3 protein: CASSLQAGYEQYF.

This sequence joins TRBV12-3 or TRBV12-4 and TRBJ2-1; TCRdb picks TRBD2, but there is no DNA to check that call. The CDR3 is made up of 18 amino acids. The CDR3 reads CASSFLLLAGNTYNEQFF.

The chain links TRBV5-1 to TRBJ1-1; the D call from TCRdb, TRBD1, cannot be confirmed without DNA. Germline V gene lookup returns CDR1 SGHRS and CDR2 YFSETQ. This CDR3 region has 14 residues. This chain's CDR3 is CASKTGNMNTEAFF. Variable domain in full (rest from reference TRBV5-1 and TRBJ1-1): KAGVTQTPRYLIKTRGQQVTLSCSPISGHRSVSWYQQTPGQGLQFLFEYFSETQRNKGNFPGRFSGRQFSNSRSEMNVSTLELGDSALYLCASKTGNMNTEAFFGQGTRLTVV.

The chain recombines TRBV6-2 or TRBV6-3 with TRBJ2-1; TCRdb returns TRBD2, unconfirmable since there is no DNA. CDR1 and CDR2 (germline): MNHEY, SVGEGT. CDR3 size: 18 residues. The CDR3 loop reads CASSSFLAGGSSYNEQFF.

The genes are TRBV5-6 and TRBJ2-7; the TCRdb call, TRBD1, lacks DNA for checking. This CDR3 has 14 residues. Germline CDR1 is SGHDT and CDR2 is YYEEEE. The CDR3 spells CASSLSAGYYEQYF.

The V call is TRBV28, the J call TRBJ2-3. The germline CDR1 and CDR2 sequences are MDHEN and SYDVKM. The CDR3 consists of 14 residues. CDR3: CASSRLGMGDTQYF.

The gene calls are TRBV7-6 and TRBJ2-2; the D call from TCRdb, TRBD1, cannot be confirmed without DNA. The CDR3 covers 13 residues. Germline lookup yields CDR1 SGHVS and CDR2 FNYEAQ. The CDR3 here is CASSLPLDGELFF.

The chain has TRBV2 and TRBJ1-4; TCRdb reports TRBD1, a call that lacks DNA to check it against. This CDR3 has 16 residues. Germline CDR1 is SNHLY and CDR2 is FYNNEI. This chain's CDR3 is CASSDWDRVTNEKLFF.

The chain has TRBV6-4 and TRBJ2-3; TCRdb designates TRBD2, a call that cannot be tested without DNA. The CDR3 sequence is 14 residues long. Germline-derived CDR1 and CDR2 are MRHNA and SNTAGT. The CDR3: CASSDGGSTDTQYF.

The V call is TRBV18, the J call TRBJ2-5; TCRdb selects TRBD2, and the lack of DNA leaves this call unchecked. This CDR3 is 14 amino acids long. Germline assignment: CDR1 KGHSH and CDR2 LQKENI. The chain's CDR3 is CASSPRAPPETQYF.

The chain links TRBV19 to TRBJ2-7; the TCRdb call, TRBD2, lacks DNA for checking. The CDR3 consists of 15 residues. CDR1 and CDR2 (germline): LNHDA, SQIVND (reference sequence). CDR3 in amino acids: CASSIRASVPYEQYF.

The chain uses TRBV12-3 or TRBV12-4 and TRBJ1-2. The CDR3 spans 13 residues. This CDR3 is CASSPDDLSLYTF.

CDR3 region: CASSTPAGTGHFSYEQYF. The J gene is TRBJ2-7, the V gene TRBV7-6; lacking DNA, the TRBD1 call made by TCRdb goes unchecked. CDR1 and CDR2 (germline): SGHVS, FNYEAQ. This CDR3 spans 18 amino acids.

The chain combines TRBV7-6 with TRBJ2-2. The CDR3 consists of 16 residues. CDR1 is SGHVS, CDR2 FNYEAQ, per germline. The CDR3 loop is CASSLLSSGYTGELFF.

The chain recombines TRBV15 with TRBJ2-1; TCRdb outputs TRBD1, but without DNA this stays unchecked. The CDR3 has 15 residues. Germline CDR1 and CDR2: LNHNV and YYDKDF (reference sequence). CDR3 region: CATSADRGWSNEQFF.

The chain uses TRBV27 and TRBJ2-3; TCRdb proposes TRBD2, but this gene call is untestable without DNA. The germline V gene encodes CDR1 MNHEY and CDR2 SMNVEV (reference sequence). The CDR3 has 17 residues. CDR3 amino acids: CASSLTSGGNRGDTQYF.

The chain links TRBV4-3 to TRBJ2-3; TCRdb's D gene call, TRBD2, goes unchecked for lack of DNA. Germline CDR1 reads LGHNA; CDR2 reads YSLEER. The CDR3 covers 19 residues. The CDR3 loop reads CASSQGPLVERPSTDTQYF.

The gene calls are TRBV11-3 and TRBJ2-3; TCRdb reports TRBD2, a call that lacks DNA to check it against. CDR1 and CDR2 (germline): SGHNT, YENEEA. This CDR3 is built from 15 residues. The chain's CDR3 is CASSSPSGLTDTQYF.

CDR3 loop: CASSQVGYQQYF. This chain connects TRBV13 to TRBJ2-7. The CDR3 sequence is 12 residues long. Germline values: CDR1 PRHDT, CDR2 FYEKMQ (reference sequence).

The chain has TRBV12-3 or TRBV12-4 and TRBJ2-7. This CDR3 has 12 residues. The CDR3 sequence: CASSLYRYEQYF.